This TCR beta chain was sequenced during a study of T cell responses to AZD1222 COVID-19 vaccine. Whole-study findings and limits: Baseline testing showed seropositivity in only 6 or 7 AZD1222 recipients. Sampling captured repertoires only after the peak T cell response. In a largely white British group with more females than males, clonal diversity was possibly underestimated.

The CDR3 runs to 14 residues. Looked up from germline, CDR1 is SNHLY and CDR2 is FYNNEI. The ends lost 3 bases at V and 8 bases at J; junction bases unmatched: 8. Comments on this clone: Its matching antigen is unknown.

Only in-frame clones appear in the TCRdb table, and some are missing; sequencing was by immunoSEQ multiplex PCR. The sample consists of approximately 150,000 clones, approximately 90% of them appearing once. The chain uses TRBV2 and TRBJ2-3; TRBD1 matches 7 bases. The source is an adult in good health. The sequencing used peripheral blood, collected on day 0 of AZD1222 vaccination. As DNA, the CDR3 is TGTGCCAGCAGTGAGGGACAGTCCATAGCTACGCAGTATTTT. It encodes CASSEGQSIATQYF. The full variable domain, with the rest looked up from reference TRBV2 and TRBJ2-3, is EPEVTQTPSHQVTQMGQEVILRCVPISNHLYFYWYRQILGQKVEFLVSFYNNEISEKSEIFDDQFSVERPDGSNFTLKIRSTKLEDSAMYFCASSEGQSIATQYFGPGTRLTVL.